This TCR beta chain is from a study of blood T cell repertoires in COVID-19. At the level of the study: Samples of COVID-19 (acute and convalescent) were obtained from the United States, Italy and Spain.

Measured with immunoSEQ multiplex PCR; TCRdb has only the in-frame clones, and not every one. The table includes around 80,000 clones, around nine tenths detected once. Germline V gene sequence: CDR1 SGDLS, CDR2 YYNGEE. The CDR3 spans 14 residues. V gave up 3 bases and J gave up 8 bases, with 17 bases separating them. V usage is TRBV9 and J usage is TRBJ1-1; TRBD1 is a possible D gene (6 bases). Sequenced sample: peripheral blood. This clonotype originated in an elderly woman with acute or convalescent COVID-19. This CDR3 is CASSARRTASEAFF. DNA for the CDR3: TGTGCCAGCAGCGCCCGAAGGACAGCATCAGAAGCTTTCTTT.